This T cell receptor beta chain comes out of a study of blood T cells in healthy people across ages. As for the study in general: Template switching picked up about one barcoded beta molecule for each two T cells.

Then a second PCR, running roughly 6 to 12 cycles, was carried out with a sample-barcoded 5' primer and a J-beta primer mix. TCRdb ran MiXCR on the 5' RACE reads and lists one entry per CDR3 protein. This sample has around 500,000 distinct CDR3 sequences, with about 29% found just once. Study-wide results and limits: Since the PBMCs were unsorted, naive and antigen-experienced cells could not be conclusively compared.

As for this clonotype: Its antigen is as yet unknown.

Every sample yielded at least 6.5 million isolated PBMCs. These data were also reused for a study on T cells of mothers and their children.

This clonotype originated in a boy between 2 and 10 years old in good health. The material sequenced was blood.

The CDR3 reads CSVSLAGAYEQYF. Written as DNA, the CDR3 is TGCAGCGTCAGTTTAGCGGGAGCCTACGAGCAGTACTTC. The chain links TRBV29-1 to TRBJ2-5, with 9 bases aligning to TRBD2. The J call may be mistaken, given a closer DNA end match to TRBJ2-7. Germline V gene data show CDR1 as SQVTM and CDR2 as ANQGSEA. This CDR3 region has 13 residues.